What follows are 26 T cell receptor beta chains derived from one specimen sequenced in a study of T cell repertoires in cytomegalovirus infection. TCRdb re-called the reads through MiXCR, storing one row per CDR3 protein. The sample has 600,000 to 700,000 distinct CDR3 sequences; roughly 33% are singletons. The antigens of these receptors remain unknown. The specimen was cultured PBMCs, collected from culture after CMV antigen stimulation. The receptors shown here come from a human donor in good health (CMV status not recorded). Some clones in this sample may be carry-over from other donors' samples.

This clonotype was seen a few times. The chain uses TRBV5-8 and TRBJ1-2, with D unclear. With 4 bases removed from V and 1 base from J, the gap between germline ends came to 5 bases. There are 12 residues in the CDR3. Per germline, CDR1 SGHTS and CDR2 YDEGEE. The CDR3 sequence: CASSLYNYGYTF. In DNA form, the CDR3 reads TGTGCCAGCAGCCTATATAACTATGGCTACACCTTC.

This clonotype was counted a few times. This chain uses TRBV7-2 with TRBJ2-2, with TRBD2 identical over 10 bases. Germline V CDR1 and CDR2: SGHTA, FQGNSA. Trimming at V came to 1 base and at J to 6 bases, leaving 5 bases not matched to a gene. The CDR3 loop spans 16 amino acids. The CDR3 loop is CASSLGLAGAPGELFF. CDR3 DNA sequence: TGTGCCAGCAGCTTAGGGCTAGCGGGGGCCCCCGGGGAGCTGTTTTTT.

In its sample, this clonotype was seen many times. V is TRBV7-8 and J is TRBJ2-1; the match to TRBD2 covers 9 bases. CDR1 and CDR2 (germline): SGHVS, FQNEAQ. This CDR3 has 16 amino acids. The J segment lost 4 bases and the V segment lost 1 base, leaving 5 bases of the junction unmatched. The CDR3 sequence is CASSLVRSGGYNEQFF. CDR3 nucleotides: TGTGCCAGCAGCTTAGTTCGTAGCGGGGGTTACAATGAGCAGTTCTTC.

This chain links TRBV7-8 with TRBJ1-1; no reliable D call. Trimming pared 6 bases from V and 3 bases from J, leaving 5 bases between. This CDR3 region has 11 residues. CDR1 and CDR2 (germline): SGHVS, FQNEAQ. The DNA for the CDR3 is TGTGCCAGCAGTCACGACACTGAAGCTTTCTTT. It encodes CASSHDTEAFF.

This chain joins TRBV6-2 or TRBV6-3 and TRBJ2-7; 12 bases agree with TRBD2. The CDR3 totals 17 residues. J gave up 6 bases and V 4 bases, and 13 bases lay outside the gene matches. Per the germline V gene, CDR1 is MNHEY and CDR2 is SVGEGT. This chain's CDR3 is CASSFDPGTSGPTEQYF. The CDR3 DNA reads TGTGCCAGCAGTTTCGACCCCGGGACTAGCGGGCCCACCGAGCAGTACTTC.

This chain joins TRBV5-1 and TRBJ2-1; TRBD2 is a possible D gene (6 bases). Per the germline V gene, CDR1 is SGHRS and CDR2 is YFSETQ. The CDR3 is made up of 15 amino acids. Between the trimmed V and J ends, which lost 7 bases and 10 bases, there was a span of 24 bases. The CDR3 spells CASSLSGQGGGEQFF. The CDR3 DNA follows: TGCGCCAGCTCACTCAGCGGGCAGGGAGGCGGCGAGCAGTTCTTC.

This clonotype was observed a few times. V is TRBV11-3 and J is TRBJ2-2; D gene ambiguous. Germline loops: CDR1 SGHNT, CDR2 YENEEA. CDR3 length: 14 amino acids. V dropped 5 bases and J dropped 4 bases, with 11 bases sitting between them. The CDR3 DNA reads as TGTGCCAGCAGCGCCCTATGGGCCACCGGGGAGCTGTTTTTT. Translated: CASSALWATGELFF.

V usage is TRBV20-1 and J usage is TRBJ1-4, with a weak D call TRBD1 (6 bases). Trimming removed 5 bases from V and 8 bases from J, with 18 bases in between. The CDR3 loop spans 14 amino acids. In germline, CDR1 is DFQATT, CDR2 SNEGSKA (reference sequence). The CDR3: CSAYPRGLREKLFF. Here the CDR3 DNA reads TGCAGTGCTTACCCGAGGGGGTTAAGGGAAAAACTGTTTTTT.

The chain combines TRBV5-1 with TRBJ2-3; D tentatively reads TRBD1 or TRBD2 (5 bases each). Looked up from germline, CDR1 is SGHRS and CDR2 is YFSETQ. With 0 bases removed from V and 4 bases from J, the gap between germline ends came to 18 bases. The length of the CDR3 is 17 residues. The CDR3 nucleotides are TGCGCCAGCAGCTTGGGGGGGTCCATGGGCAAGGCAGATACGCAGTATTTT. Translation gives CASSLGGSMGKADTQYF.

This clonotype was seen ten or more times. This chain uses TRBV7-2 with TRBJ2-3; 11 positions match TRBD2. This CDR3 has 16 residues. V was clipped by 6 bases and J by 0 bases; unmatched bases: 5. The germline CDR1 and CDR2 sequences are SGHTA and FQGNSA. Written as DNA, the CDR3 is TGTGCCAGCAGTCCATGGACTAGCGGGAGCACAGATACGCAGTATTTT. It yields the protein CASSPWTSGSTDTQYF.

V gene TRBV7-9 combines with J gene TRBJ1-2; no firm D call. The V gene lost 5 bases and the J gene lost 4 bases, with 11 bases spanning the gap. The CDR3 consists of 13 residues. The germline V gene encodes CDR1 SEHNR and CDR2 FQNEAQ (reference sequence). This CDR3 reads CASSPPARYGYTF. The CDR3 DNA reads as TGTGCCAGCAGCCCCCCCGCACGCTATGGCTACACCTTC.

The chain couples TRBV28 to TRBJ2-1; D is unresolved. V was shortened by 7 bases and J by 7 bases, with 8 bases between the two germline ends. The CDR3 has 11 residues. CDR1 and CDR2 (germline): MDHEN, SYDVKM. Written as DNA, the CDR3 is TGTGCCAGCAAATGGGAAAATGAGCAGTTCTTC. It specifies CASKWENEQFF.

This clonotype has only one observation. The chain has TRBV7-6 and TRBJ1-2; 10 nucleotides agree with TRBD1. The V and J ends lost 1 base and 8 bases, in that order; junction bases with no gene match: 7. Germline loops: CDR1 SGHVS, CDR2 FNYEAQ. The CDR3 has 15 amino acids. In DNA, the CDR3 is TGTGCCAGCAGCTTAGTCGGGACAGGGGCAAGCGGCTACACCTTC. Translating gives CASSLVGTGASGYTF. The full variable domain, its missing parts supplied by reference TRBV7-6 and TRBJ1-2, is GAGVSQSPRYKVTKRGQDVALRCDPISGHVSLYWYRQALGQGPEFLTYFNYEAQQDKSGLPNDRFSAERPEGSISTLTIQRTEQRDSAMYRCASSLVGTGASGYTFGSGTRLTVV.

The chain couples TRBV7-2 to TRBJ2-5; tentative D call: TRBD2 (8 bases). CDR3 size: 18 residues. The germline CDR1 and CDR2 sequences are SGHTA and FQGNSA. Between the trimmed V and J ends, which lost 1 base and 5 bases, there was a span of 23 bases. CDR3 region: CASSLGDSRGGLGETQYF. The DNA of the CDR3 is TGTGCCAGCAGCTTAGGGGACAGTCGGGGGGGATTGGGGGAGACCCAGTACTTC.

This clonotype showed up just a few times. This chain connects TRBV12-3 or TRBV12-4 to TRBJ2-1, with 9 bases matching TRBD1. Trimming at V came to 3 bases and at J to 8 bases, leaving 8 bases not matched to a gene. CDR3 size: 15 residues. The CDR3 DNA sequence: TGTGCCAGCAGTTTCGGGGACAGGGTAGTGGATGAGCAGTTCTTC. Amino acid sequence: CASSFGDRVVDEQFF.

CDR3 in amino acids: CASSLYRYSGNTIYF. CDR3 nucleotide sequence: TGTGCCAGCAGTTTATACCGATACTCTGGAAACACCATATATTTT. The chain is built from TRBV12-3 or TRBV12-4 and TRBJ1-3; D gene ambiguous. This CDR3 is 15 amino acids long. Between the trimmed V and J ends, which lost 2 bases and 0 bases, there was a span of 8 bases.

The CDR3 DNA reads as TGTGCCAGCAGGGGGGGCGGCGATGAGCAGTTCTTC. Its translation is CASRGGGDEQFF. The rearrangement joins TRBV4-2 to TRBJ2-1; D could derive from TRBD1 or TRBD2 (6 bases each). Trimming left V 6 bases short and J 8 bases short, with 11 bases between. The germline V gene encodes CDR1 LGHNA and CDR2 YNFKEQ. CDR3 size: 12 residues.

The chain has TRBV4-1 and TRBJ2-7, with D maybe TRBD1 (6 bases). From germline, CDR1 is MGHRA and CDR2 YSYEKL. This CDR3 comprises 14 residues. Trimming took off 3 bases at V and 2 bases at J, with 11 bases between the two ends. The CDR3 sequence is CASSQRSGAYEQYF. CDR3 in DNA: TGCGCCAGCAGCCAGAGGTCAGGGGCCTACGAGCAGTACTTC.

DNA for the CDR3: TGCGCCAGCAGCCGTGCTGGACTAGCGGGGGGCTCTAGCACAGATACGCAGTATTTT. This sequence encodes CASSRAGLAGGSSTDTQYF. The chain uses TRBV4-1 and TRBJ2-3; TRBD2 matches at 14 bases. This CDR3 contains 19 residues. Looked up from germline, CDR1 is MGHRA and CDR2 is YSYEKL. The trim removed 4 bases at V and 0 bases at J, leaving 9 bases unmatched.

J is TRBJ2-5 and V is TRBV20-1; 12 bases line up with TRBD2. After removal of 0 bases from V and 5 bases from J, the junction contained 7 bases not matched to a gene. CDR1 is DFQATT and CDR2 is SNEGSKA in the germline V gene (reference sequence). The CDR3 loop spans 16 amino acids. This chain's CDR3 is CSARDAATSGSETQYF. CDR3 DNA sequence: TGCAGTGCTAGAGATGCCGCGACTAGCGGGAGTGAGACCCAGTACTTC.

The chain joins TRBV6-5 to TRBJ1-2, with TRBD1 as a possible D gene (5 bases). Trimming cost V 7 bases and J 8 bases, with 20 bases left between them. Germline V gives CDR1 MNHEY, CDR2 SVGAGI. The CDR3 is 14 residues long. In nucleotides, the CDR3 is TGTGCCAGCAAGATAGGGGATCGGCCCGACGGCTACACCTTC. Translated: CASKIGDRPDGYTF.

This chain joins TRBV6-5 and TRBJ1-1; 7 nucleotides align to TRBD1. The CDR3 has 12 residues. The germline gives CDR1 MNHEY, CDR2 SVGAGI. The J segment lost 11 bases and the V segment lost 8 bases, leaving 11 bases of the junction unmatched. The CDR3 nucleotides read TGTGCCAGCGGGCGTCTGGGGGGACAGGCTTTCTTT. Translated: CASGRLGGQAFF.

This clonotype was seen many times. The gene calls are TRBV7-9 and TRBJ1-1; tentatively, D is TRBD1 (6 bases). Germline V gene data show CDR1 as SEHNR and CDR2 as FQNEAQ (reference sequence). Trimming left V 3 bases short and J 10 bases short, with 18 bases between. CDR3 length: 14 amino acids. CDR3 nucleotides: TGTGCCAGCAGCTTGAGACAGGTTGGGCGAGGAGCTTTCTTT. Translated, it gives CASSLRQVGRGAFF.

The chain recombines TRBV2 with TRBJ2-7, with D possibly being TRBD1 (5 bases). V gave up 2 bases and J gave up 4 bases, with 9 bases separating them. Germline CDR1 SNHLY, CDR2 FYNNEI. The CDR3 length is 13 residues. In DNA, the CDR3 is TGTGCCAGCAGTGAACAGGGTGATTACGAGCAGTACTTC. It codes for CASSEQGDYEQYF.

There are a few counts of this clonotype. The chain's CDR3 is CSVDGLSGTDTQYF. CDR3 DNA sequence: TGCAGCGTTGATGGTCTGAGCGGAACAGATACGCAGTATTTT. The V call is TRBV29-1, the J call TRBJ2-3, with TRBD2 as a possible D gene (5 bases). Germline-derived CDR1 and CDR2 are SQVTM and ANQGSEA. There are 14 residues in the CDR3. Trimming cost V 3 bases and J 3 bases, with 13 bases left between them.

This clonotype is a singleton in its sample. J is TRBJ1-4 and V is TRBV12-3 or TRBV12-4; maybe TRBD1 (5 bases). V was trimmed by 7 bases and J by 4 bases, leaving 16 bases between them. The CDR3 consists of 15 residues. CDR3 in amino acids: CASTPSGQSNEKLFF. Written as DNA, the CDR3 is TGTGCCAGCACCCCTTCAGGGCAGAGTAATGAAAAACTGTTTTTT.